This T cell receptor beta chain came from a study of blood T cells in healthy people across ages. Through a sample-barcoded 5' primer and a J-beta primer mix, a second PCR was run for 7 to 11 cycles. Through a template-switch adaptor with 12 random nucleotides, each cDNA molecule received a tag. TCRdb reanalysed the 5' RACE reads using MiXCR and keeps one entry per CDR3 protein. The sample carries approximately 810,000 distinct CDR3 sequences, 25% to 35% recorded once. Germline CDR1 reads MNHEY; CDR2 reads SMNVEV (reference sequence). V gave up 3 bases and J gave up 6 bases, with 12 bases separating them. The CDR3 has 13 amino acids. There are many counts of this clonotype. Its antigen is unknown. Whole-study findings and limits: Higher diversity, along with more naive CD4+ cells, distinguished long-lived donors from aged donors.

This receptor was identified in a woman of 80 years or more in good health. The chain is built from TRBV27 and TRBJ2-7; weak D call: TRBD2 (7 bases). Specimen: blood. The CDR3 DNA reads as TGTGCCAGCAGTTTCGGGGGGCAAGGCGAGCAGTACTTC. Its protein is CASSFGGQGEQYF.